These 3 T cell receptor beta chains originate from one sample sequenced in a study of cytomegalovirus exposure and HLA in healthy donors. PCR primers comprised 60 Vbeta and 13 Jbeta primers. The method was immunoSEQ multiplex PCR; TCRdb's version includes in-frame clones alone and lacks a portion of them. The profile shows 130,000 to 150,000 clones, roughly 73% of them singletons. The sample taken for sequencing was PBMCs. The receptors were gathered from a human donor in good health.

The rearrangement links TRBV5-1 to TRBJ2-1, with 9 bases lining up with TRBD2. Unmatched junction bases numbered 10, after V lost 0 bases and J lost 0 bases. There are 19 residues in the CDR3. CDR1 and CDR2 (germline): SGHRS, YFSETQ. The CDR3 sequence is CASSLDGTSPRSSYNEQFF. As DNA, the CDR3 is TGCGCCAGCAGCTTGGATGGGACTAGCCCTCGGAGCTCCTACAATGAGCAGTTCTTC. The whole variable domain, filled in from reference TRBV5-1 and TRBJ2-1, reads KAGVTQTPRYLIKTRGQQVTLSCSPISGHRSVSWYQQTPGQGLQFLFEYFSETQRNKGNFPGRFSGRQFSNSRSEMNVSTLELGDSALYLCASSLDGTSPRSSYNEQFFGPGTRLTVL.

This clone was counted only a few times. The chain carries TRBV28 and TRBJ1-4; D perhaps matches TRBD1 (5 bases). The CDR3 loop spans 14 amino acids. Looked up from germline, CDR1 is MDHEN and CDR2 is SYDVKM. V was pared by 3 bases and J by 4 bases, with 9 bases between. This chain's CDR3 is CASSFERGNEKLFF. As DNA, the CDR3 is TGTGCCAGCAGTTTCGAAAGGGGTAATGAAAAACTGTTTTTT.

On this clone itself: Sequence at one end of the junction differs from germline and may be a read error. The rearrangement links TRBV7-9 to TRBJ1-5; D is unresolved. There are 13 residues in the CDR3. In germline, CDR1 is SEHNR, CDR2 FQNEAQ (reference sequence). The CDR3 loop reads CSSSLTGDQPQHF. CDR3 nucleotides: TGTTCCAGCAGCTTAACCGGGGATCAGCCCCAGCATTTT.